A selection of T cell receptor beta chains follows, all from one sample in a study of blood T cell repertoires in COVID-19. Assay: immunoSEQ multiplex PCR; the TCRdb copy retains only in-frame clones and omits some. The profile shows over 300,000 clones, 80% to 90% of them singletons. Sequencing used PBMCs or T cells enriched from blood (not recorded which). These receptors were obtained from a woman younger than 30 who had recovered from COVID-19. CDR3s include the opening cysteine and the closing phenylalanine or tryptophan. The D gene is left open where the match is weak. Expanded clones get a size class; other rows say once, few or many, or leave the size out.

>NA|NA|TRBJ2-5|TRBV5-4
CASSSREETQYF
TGTGCCAGCAGCTCCAGGGAAGAGACCCAGTACTTC
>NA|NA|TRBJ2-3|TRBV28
CASKMLHFSDTQYF
TGTGCCAGCAAAATGCTTCACTTTTCGGATACGCAGTATTTT
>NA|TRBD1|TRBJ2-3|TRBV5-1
CASSLGQGGDTQYF
TGCGCCAGCAGCTTGGGACAGGGGGGCGATACGCAGTATTTT
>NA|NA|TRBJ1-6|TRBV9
CASSSQRYNSPLHF
TGTGCCAGCAGTTCTCAGAGGTATAATTCACCCCTCCACTTT
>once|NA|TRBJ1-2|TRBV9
CASSPGNWEAGYTF
TGTGCCAGCAGCCCCGGGAACTGGGAGGCTGGCTACACCTTC
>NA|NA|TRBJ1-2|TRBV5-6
CASSSTGSGYGYTF
TGTGCCAGCAGCTCCACAGGGTCGGGCTATGGCTACACCTTC
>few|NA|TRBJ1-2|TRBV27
CASSLSRGHYGYTF
TGTGCCAGCAGTTTATCCAGGGGACACTATGGCTACACCTTC
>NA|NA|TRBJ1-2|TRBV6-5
CASDSVYGYTF
TGTGCCAGCGACAGTGTGTATGGCTACACCTTC
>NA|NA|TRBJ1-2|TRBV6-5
CASSFSGGPDGYTF
TGTGCCAGCAGTTTTAGCGGAGGACCTGACGGCTACACCTTC
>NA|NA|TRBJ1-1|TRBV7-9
CASSLGLGGANTEAFF
TGTGCCAGCAGCTTAGGTCTGGGCGGGGCGAACACTGAAGCTTTCTTT
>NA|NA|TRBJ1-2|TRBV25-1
CASSEPGPSGGYTF
TGTGCCAGCAGTGAACCTGGACCGAGCGGGGGCTACACCTTC
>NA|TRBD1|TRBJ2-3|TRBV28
CASSMVPGQGTDTQYF
TGTGCCAGCAGTATGGTACCGGGACAGGGGACAGATACGCAGTATTTT
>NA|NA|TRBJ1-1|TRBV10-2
CASSGTVQLNTEAFF
TGCGCCAGCAGTGGGACAGTCCAACTGAACACTGAAGCTTTCTTT
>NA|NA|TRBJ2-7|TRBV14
CASGGSLGYEQYF
TGTGCCAGCGGGGGCTCCTTAGGCTACGAGCAGTACTTC
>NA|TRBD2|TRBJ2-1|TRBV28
CASRKLAGRHNEQFF
TGTGCCAGCAGGAAATTAGCGGGACGCCACAATGAGCAGTTCTTC
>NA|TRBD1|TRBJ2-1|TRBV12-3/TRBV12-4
CASSPRTGKQQFF
TGTGCCAGCAGCCCCCGGACAGGGAAACAGCAGTTCTTC
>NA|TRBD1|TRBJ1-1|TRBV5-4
CASSPQSGQGLRAFF
TGTGCCAGCAGCCCCCAGTCAGGACAGGGATTGAGGGCTTTCTTT
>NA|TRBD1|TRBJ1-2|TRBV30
CAWSEGLGGVYGYTF
TGTGCCTGGAGTGAAGGTTTAGGGGGCGTCTATGGCTACACCTTC
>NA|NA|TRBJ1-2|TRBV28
CALAGAYGYTF
TGTGCCCTTGCAGGGGCCTATGGCTACACCTTC
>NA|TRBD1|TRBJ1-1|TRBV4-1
CASSHLGTVGRKKTEAFF
TGCGCCAGCAGCCACCTAGGGACAGTCGGTCGCAAAAAGACTGAAGCTTTCTTT
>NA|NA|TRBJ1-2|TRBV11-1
CASSLVSEDYGYTF
TGTGCCAGCAGCTTAGTCAGCGAGGACTATGGCTACACCTTC
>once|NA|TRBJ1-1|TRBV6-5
CASSYSTVIGGTEAFF
TGTGCCAGCAGTTACTCGACGGTAATAGGGGGCACTGAAGCTTTCTTT